This T cell receptor beta chain emerged from a study of blood T cell repertoires in COVID-19. This CDR3 contains 15 residues. Germline V gives CDR1 SGHNT, CDR2 YYREEE (reference sequence). V lost 5 bases to trimming and J lost 4 bases; unmatched junction nucleotides: 8. Sequencing used immunoSEQ multiplex PCR; TCRdb keeps in-frame clones, though not all of them. This table has about 160,000 clones, about 86% appearing once. Sequencing was carried out using peripheral blood. This chain uses TRBV5-4 with TRBJ2-3; 9 positions agree with TRBD2. The source of this sequence is a man aged 50 or older with active or convalescent COVID-19. This CDR3 reads CASRFSSGAPDTQYF. Here the CDR3 DNA reads TGTGCCAGCAGATTCTCTAGCGGGGCCCCAGATACGCAGTATTTT.